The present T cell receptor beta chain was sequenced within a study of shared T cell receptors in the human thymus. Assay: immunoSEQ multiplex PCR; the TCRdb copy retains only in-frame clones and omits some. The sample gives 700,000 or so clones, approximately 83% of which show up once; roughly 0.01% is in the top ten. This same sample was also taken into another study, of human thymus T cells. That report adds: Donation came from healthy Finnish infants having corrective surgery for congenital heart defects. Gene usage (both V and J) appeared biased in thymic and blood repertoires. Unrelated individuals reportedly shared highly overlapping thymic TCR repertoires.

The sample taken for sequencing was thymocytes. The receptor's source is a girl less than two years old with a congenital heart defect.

The CDR3 spells CASSLERQGQPNTEAFF. The CDR3 DNA sequence: TGTGCCAGCAGCTTAGAGAGACAGGGACAGCCGAACACTGAAGCTTTCTTT. V is TRBV7-9 and J is TRBJ1-1; 7 bases fit TRBD1. V was pared by 1 base and J by 1 base, with 9 bases of the junction left unmatched. Germline V gene data show CDR1 as SEHNR and CDR2 as FQNEAQ (reference sequence). The CDR3 is made up of 17 amino acids.